The rows below give T cell receptor beta chains drawn from one sample of a study of cytomegalovirus exposure and HLA in healthy donors. Profiling relied on immunoSEQ multiplex PCR, and the TCRdb table lists in-frame clones only, not all of them. Of approximately 160,000 clones listed, 84% were seen once; the top ten hold about 0.4%. The source material was PBMCs. These receptors all stem from a boy aged 2 to 10 in good health and CMV-seronegative. Each CDR3 is given with its conserved first and last residue. The D gene is left open where the match is weak. Clone size is shown for a subset of rows, as once, few, many or a class of expanded clone.

- | TRBJ2-3 | - | TRBV6-5 | TGTGCCAGCAGTTACTCGGACAGATTCTTCACAGATACGCAGTATTTT | CASSYSDRFFTDTQYF
TRBD1 | TRBJ1-1 | - | TRBV11-2 | TGTGCCAGCAGCTCCTACAGGGGACGGCAAAACACTGAAGCTTTCTTT | CASSSYRGRQNTEAFF
- | TRBJ2-7 | - | TRBV19 | TGTGCCAGTAGTACGCGACCCGACGGACTGAAACGCTCCTACGAGCAGTACTTC | CASSTRPDGLKRSYEQYF
TRBD2 | TRBJ2-5 | - | TRBV15 | TGTGCCACCAGCAGAGTTCTAGCGGGACCGCTGGGGACCCAGTACTTC | CATSRVLAGPLGTQYF
- | TRBJ2-7 | - | TRBV18 | TGTGCCAGCTCATCCCTCGATAGGGGCAGGGGTGGCGAGCAGTACTTC | CASSSLDRGRGGEQYF
- | TRBJ2-3 | - | TRBV2 | TGTGCCAGCATGATGTCAAGACTAACTAGCACAGATACGCAGTATTTT | CASMMSRLTSTDTQYF
- | TRBJ1-5 | - | TRBV7-6 | TGTGCCAGCAGCTTAGGGGAGGGACGCTTTAGCAATCAGCCCCAGCATTTT | CASSLGEGRFSNQPQHF
TRBD1 | TRBJ2-7 | - | TRBV27 | TGTGCCAGCAGTTCGACGCCCGACCGGGACAGTGAGCAGTACTTC | CASSSTPDRDSEQYF
- | TRBJ2-7 | - | TRBV2 | TGTGCCAGCTTCGGAGGCTACGAGCAGTACTTC | CASFGGYEQYF
- | TRBJ1-1 | - | TRBV7-7 | TGTGCCAGCAGCCCCCAGGTGAGTGGCGAAGCTTTCTTT | CASSPQVSGEAFF
TRBD2 | TRBJ2-3 | - | TRBV4-2 | TGTGCCAGCAGCCAAGATAGAAGGGGGGGACTAGCGGGAAAGGCGGATACGCAGTATTTT | CASSQDRRGGLAGKADTQYF
- | TRBJ2-7 | - | TRBV28 | TGTGCCAGTGAGCGCCCGCTCACCTACGAGCAGTACTTC | CASERPLTYEQYF
- | TRBJ2-1 | few | TRBV6-6 | TGTGCCAGCAGGGACAGCTCCTACAATGAGCAGTTCTTC | CASRDSSYNEQFF
- | TRBJ1-1 | - | TRBV7-8 | TGTGCCAGCAGCTTAGGCCCGACTCTCATGAACACTGAAGCTTTCTTT | CASSLGPTLMNTEAFF
- | TRBJ1-3 | - | TRBV19 | TGTGCCAGTAGGATGGGGCCGTCTGGAAACACCATATATTTT | CASRMGPSGNTIYF
TRBD2 | TRBJ2-3 | - | TRBV2 | TGTGCCAGCAGTGTCTTGACTAGCCGCACAGATACGCAGTATTTT | CASSVLTSRTDTQYF
TRBD1 | TRBJ1-5 | - | TRBV4-1 | TGCGCCAGCAGCATAGGACAGGGGGCCCAGCCCCAGCATTTT | CASSIGQGAQPQHF
- | TRBJ2-7 | - | TRBV18 | TGTGCCAGCTCACGACCAGACAGGGACTGGGACGAGCAGTACTTC | CASSRPDRDWDEQYF
TRBD1 | TRBJ2-7 | - | TRBV4-2 | TGTGCCAGCAGCCAAGCTACAGGGGTTTTCTCCTACGAGCAGTACTTC | CASSQATGVFSYEQYF
- | TRBJ1-6 | - | TRBV6-5 | TGTGCCAGCAGTTATCAGGATTCACCCCTCCACTTT | CASSYQDSPLHF
TRBD2 | TRBJ2-3 | - | TRBV4-2 | TGTGCCAGCAGCCTTGAAGGATCTAGCGGGACGAACACAGATACGCAGTATTTT | CASSLEGSSGTNTDTQYF
TRBD2 | TRBJ2-7 | few | TRBV4-1 | TGCGCCAGCAGCTCAACCCGACTAGCGGGAGTTGAAGAGCAGTACTTC | CASSSTRLAGVEEQYF
TRBD2 | TRBJ2-7 | - | TRBV27 | TGTGCCAGCAGCTACGGGACTAGCGGGTACGAGCAGTACTTC | CASSYGTSGYEQYF
- | TRBJ1-1 | - | TRBV27 | TGTGCCAGCAGTCGTGGACATTTCACTGAAGCTTTCTTT | CASSRGHFTEAFF
TRBD1 | TRBJ2-7 | - | TRBV28 | TGTGCCAGCCAGACAGGGGGTTACTACGAGCAGTACTTC | CASQTGGYYEQYF
- | TRBJ2-1 | few | TRBV30 | TGTGCCTGGAGTGGGACTACCATCAATGAGCAGTTCTTC | CAWSGTTINEQFF
- | TRBJ2-7 | - | TRBV29-1 | TGCAGCGTTGTATCAGGGAACCCCTACGAGCAGTACTTC | CSVVSGNPYEQYF
- | TRBJ2-1 | - | TRBV7-7 | TGTGCCAGCAGCTTCAACGGGGGCTCCTACAATGAGCAGTTCTTC | CASSFNGGSYNEQFF
- | TRBJ1-3 | - | TRBV19 | TGTGCCAGTAGTCGCCTTTCTACCGGAAACACCATATATTTT | CASSRLSTGNTIYF
- | TRBJ1-2 | - | TRBV2 | TGTGCCAGCAGGATACCGGGACTGCCTATGGCTCAATTC | CASRIPGLPMAQF
TRBD2 | TRBJ2-3 | - | TRBV9 | TGTGCCAGCAGCGTAGCTAGCGGGGGGGTAGATACGCAGTATTTT | CASSVASGGVDTQYF
TRBD2 | TRBJ2-2 | - | TRBV7-9 | TGTGCCAGCAGCTCACTAGCGGCGGACACCGGGGAGCTGTTTTTT | CASSSLAADTGELFF
TRBD1 | TRBJ2-4 | - | TRBV19 | TGTGCCAGTAGCCTGGGACAGGGAAGTTTAAGCATTCAGTACTTC | CASSLGQGSLSIQYF
TRBD1 | TRBJ1-2 | - | TRBV6-1 | TGTGCCAGCCGGGACAGGGTGATTAACTATGGCTACACCTTC | CASRDRVINYGYTF
- | TRBJ2-7 | - | TRBV6-1 | TGTGCCAGCAGTGTACCGGGCTCCTACGAGCAGTACTTC | CASSVPGSYEQYF
- | TRBJ2-3 | few | TRBV18 | TGTGCCAGCTCACCAGTGGGGCCCACCTCCACAGATACGCAGTATTTT | CASSPVGPTSTDTQYF
- | TRBJ2-2 | - | TRBV14 | TGTGCCAGCAGCCAAGTACACGGGGAGCTGTTTTTT | CASSQVHGELFF
TRBD2 | TRBJ2-7 | - | TRBV14 | TGTGCCAGCAGCCGAGGACTAGTCTATCGCGAGCAGTACTTC | CASSRGLVYREQYF
TRBD1 | TRBJ2-5 | - | TRBV29-1 | TGCAGCGTTGAAGTGGACAGGGCCTTAGGGGAGCAGTACTTC | CSVEVDRALGEQYF
TRBD1 | TRBJ2-5 | - | TRBV29-1 | TGCAGCGTTGTCCCCAGGGGGTATGGGGAGACCCAGTACTTC | CSVVPRGYGETQYF
TRBD1 | TRBJ1-1 | - | TRBV27 | TGTGCCAGCATCTCTCGACAGGGTTGGCCTGAAGCTTTCTTT | CASISRQGWPEAFF
- | TRBJ2-5 | - | TRBV11-2 | TGTGCCAGCAGCCCACTGACCCTCCGGGGGACCCAGTACTTC | CASSPLTLRGTQYF
TRBD2 | TRBJ2-1 | - | TRBV10-1 | TGCGCCAGCAGTGATGCGACTAGCGGATACAATGAGCAGTTCTTC | CASSDATSGYNEQFF
- | TRBJ2-2 | - | TRBV6-5 | TGTGCCAGCAGTCTACAGGGAACGAACACCGGGGAGCTGTTTTTT | CASSLQGTNTGELFF
TRBD1 | TRBJ1-2 | - | TRBV28 | TGTGCCAGCAGGGGGGGACAGGTCGTCTATGGCTACACCTTC | CASRGGQVVYGYTF